These 26 T cell receptor beta chains were sequenced from one sample in a study of T cell repertoires in cytomegalovirus infection. For these TCRs, the target antigens are not known. MiXCR, applied by TCRdb to the reads, yields one record per CDR3 protein. The sample carries about 900,000 distinct CDR3 sequences, more than 25% recorded once. The sequenced sample was cultured CD8+ T cells from PBMCs, obtained from culture after CMV antigen stimulation. Source of these receptors: a human donor in good health (CMV status not recorded). Some clones in this sample may be carry-over from other donors' samples.

V is TRBV7-6 and J is TRBJ2-7, with D tentatively TRBD1 or TRBD2 (5 bases each). This CDR3 contains 14 residues. Germline V gives CDR1 SGHVS, CDR2 FNYEAQ. Trimming removed 0 bases at V and 4 bases at J, with 10 bases between. The chain's CDR3 is CASSLAGVEYEQYF. As DNA, the CDR3 is TGTGCCAGCAGCTTAGCGGGGGTCGAATACGAGCAGTACTTC.

The chain employs TRBV27 and TRBJ1-6; D is unclear. With 6 bases removed from V and 9 bases from J, the gap between germline ends came to 24 bases. The CDR3 contains 17 residues. The germline gives CDR1 MNHEY, CDR2 SMNVEV (reference sequence). In DNA, the CDR3 is TGTGCCAGCAGACCTATGAGCATGGATCCGATGGGTTCACCCCTCCACTTT. The encoded protein is CASRPMSMDPMGSPLHF.

This clonotype was detected many times. One end of the junction is discordant with germline, which a read error may explain. The J gene is TRBJ2-7, the V gene TRBV4-1; D is ambiguous. CDR3 length equals 12 residues. Germline V gives CDR1 MGHRA, CDR2 YSYEKL. The CDR3 spells CASSQDSYEQYF. In DNA, the CDR3 is TGTGCCAGCAGCCAAGACTCCTACGAGCAGTACTTC.

This chain connects TRBV11-3 to TRBJ2-3; 12 bases line up with TRBD2. CDR3 length: 21 residues. Germline lookup yields CDR1 SGHNT and CDR2 YENEEA. Losses at the gene ends were 1 base for V and 0 bases for J; bases not matched to a gene: 14. As DNA, the CDR3 is TGTGCCAGCAGCTTAGGGAGGAAACCGGGACTAGCGGGTCTAAGCACAGATACGCAGTATTTT. This encodes CASSLGRKPGLAGLSTDTQYF.

V is TRBV6-6 and J is TRBJ2-3, with D perhaps matching TRBD1 (5 bases). The CDR3 is made up of 16 amino acids. The V gene's germline CDR1 is MNHNY and CDR2 SVGAGI (reference sequence). Trimming took off 2 bases at V and 2 bases at J, with 14 bases between the two ends. CDR3 in DNA: TGTGCCAGCAGTTACCCAAGGGGTAGGGACACAGATACGCAGTATTTT. Translation: CASSYPRGRDTDTQYF.

The J gene is TRBJ1-2, the V gene TRBV7-6; the D is unclear. This CDR3 region has 14 residues. Germline assignment: CDR1 SGHVS and CDR2 FNYEAQ. With 1 base removed from V and 8 bases from J, the gap between germline ends came to 14 bases. CDR3 amino acids: CASSLDPSPRGYTF. The CDR3 DNA follows: TGTGCCAGCAGCTTAGATCCCTCCCCCAGAGGCTACACCTTC.

The genes are TRBV27 and TRBJ1-6; D uncertain. The germline V gene has CDR1 MNHEY and CDR2 SMNVEV (reference sequence). Trimming took 4 bases from V and 5 from J, leaving 6 bases between them. The CDR3 spans 13 residues. DNA for the CDR3: TGTGCCAGCAGTTGGATAAATAATTCACCCCTCCACTTT. Translating gives CASSWINNSPLHF.

The chain uses TRBV24-1 and TRBJ1-5, with no clear D. The germline V and J ends were trimmed by 9 bases and 4 bases, with 15 bases remaining between them. Germline V gene sequence: CDR1 KGHDR, CDR2 SFDVKD. The CDR3 has 14 residues. CDR3 loop: CATREGGGNQPQHF. CDR3 nucleotides: TGTGCCACCCGGGAGGGAGGTGGTAATCAGCCCCAGCATTTT.

The J gene is TRBJ2-1, the V gene TRBV7-9; weak D call: TRBD2 (5 bases). Germline assignment: CDR1 SEHNR and CDR2 FQNEAQ (reference sequence). CDR3 size: 11 residues. Trimming took off 5 bases at V and 13 bases at J, with 12 bases between the two ends. CDR3 in DNA: TGTGCCAGCAGCAGTTCAGGACTTCAGTTCTTC. This translates into CASSSSGLQFF.

In its sample, this clonotype was seen many times. Germline is not matched at one junction end, which may reflect a read error. The chain employs TRBV7-7 and TRBJ1-3, with D tentatively TRBD1 (5 bases). The CDR3 length is 19 residues. Looked up from germline, CDR1 is SSHAT and CDR2 is FNYEAQ (reference sequence). CDR3 bases: TGTGCTAGCAGCTTAAGAGATGGTCAGGGCCATAACTCTGGAAACACCATATATTTT. It specifies CASSLRDGQGHNSGNTIYF.

This clonotype was found many times. The chain couples TRBV9 to TRBJ2-3; D tentatively reads TRBD1 or TRBD2 (6 bases each). CDR3 length equals 15 residues. The V and J ends lost 3 bases and 6 bases respectively, with 17 bases between them. CDR1 is SGDLS, CDR2 YYNGEE, per germline. For the CDR3, the DNA is TGTGCCAGCAGCGCGGAGGGGGATTCGCGGGATACGCAGTATTTT. This translates into CASSAEGDSRDTQYF.

This sequence joins TRBV13 and TRBJ2-3; the D gene is possibly TRBD2 (7 bases). V gave up 5 bases and J gave up 0 bases, with 15 bases separating them. The CDR3 has 16 residues. Germline loops: CDR1 PRHDT, CDR2 FYEKMQ (reference sequence). CDR3 in DNA: TGTGCCAGCAGCCTAACCGGGGGGCACAGCACAGATACGCAGTATTTT. This codes for CASSLTGGHSTDTQYF. Full variable domain (rest looked up from reference TRBV13 and TRBJ2-3): AAGVIQSPRHLIKEKRETATLKCYPIPRHDTVYWYQQGPGQDPQFLISFYEKMQSDKGSIPDRFSAQQFSDYHSELNMSSLELGDSALYFCASSLTGGHSTDTQYFGPGTRLTVL.

This clonotype was found once. CDR3 residues: CASSYSSPLDEAFF. CDR3 DNA sequence: TGTGCCAGCAGTTACTCGTCGCCACTTGATGAAGCTTTCTTT. The chain uses TRBV6-6 and TRBJ1-1; D unclear. The germline V gene has CDR1 MNHNY and CDR2 SVGAGI (reference sequence). This CDR3 has 14 residues. V was clipped by 0 bases and J by 7 bases, with 12 bases between them.

The chain is built from TRBV4-3 and TRBJ2-4; D gene ambiguous. This CDR3 contains 13 residues. Germline V CDR1 and CDR2: LGHNA, YSLEER. V lost 4 bases and J lost 7, with 11 bases in between. Written as DNA, the CDR3 is TGCGCCAGCAGCCCGCCGGGTCGGAACATTCAGTACTTC. It translates to CASSPPGRNIQYF.

This clonotype was counted many times. V gene TRBV24-1 combines with J gene TRBJ1-1; 8 positions agree with TRBD1. This CDR3 comprises 15 residues. CDR1 is KGHDR and CDR2 is SFDVKD in the germline V gene. The V and J ends lost 8 bases and 1 base, in that order; junction bases with no gene match: 8. The CDR3 region is CATTIRQGKNTEAFF. The CDR3 DNA is TGTGCCACCACGATTCGACAGGGGAAGAACACTGAAGCTTTCTTT.

This clonotype appeared a few times. The V and J genes are TRBV2 and TRBJ1-1, with D perhaps TRBD1 (6 bases). The V gene lost 6 bases and the J gene lost 4 bases, with 9 bases spanning the gap. The CDR3 loop spans 12 amino acids. Germline V gene sequence: CDR1 SNHLY, CDR2 FYNNEI. CDR3 sequence: CASRSQGTEAFF. In DNA form, the CDR3 reads TGTGCCAGCAGGTCACAGGGCACTGAAGCTTTCTTT.

The table lists this clonotype with a few counts. The chain's CDR3 is CASRLTGDYTGELFF. CDR3 DNA: TGTGCCAGCAGACTGACAGGGGACTACACCGGGGAGCTGTTTTTT. This chain links TRBV6-1 with TRBJ2-2, with TRBD1 identical over 8 bases. This CDR3 region has 15 residues. The germline V gene has CDR1 MNHNS and CDR2 SASEGT. Losses at the gene ends were 6 bases for V and 3 bases for J; bases not matched to a gene: 6.

This clonotype came up a few times. The CDR3 region has the DNA TGTGCCAGCAGCCCGACAGGGGCCCTTCCTCGAGCTTTCTTT. Translation gives CASSPTGALPRAFF. This chain links TRBV7-8 with TRBJ1-1; TRBD1 agrees at 8 bases. The length of the CDR3 is 14 residues. Germline CDR1 reads SGHVS; CDR2 reads FQNEAQ. V shed 5 bases, J shed 10 bases, and the junction held 12 bases outside the gene matches.

V and J are TRBV6-2 or TRBV6-3 and TRBJ2-7, with D possibly TRBD2 on 6 matching bases. Germline CDR1 reads MNHEY; CDR2 reads SVGEGT. The CDR3 covers 13 residues. V lost 2 bases to trimming and J lost 11 bases, with 16 bases between them. CDR3 loop: CASSYAGGIAEYV. The CDR3 DNA is TGTGCCAGCAGTTACGCCGGGGGTATAGCGGAGTACGTC.

As concerns this clonotype: Just one base apart from a much larger clone, this may be a read error. The rearrangement links TRBV12-3 or TRBV12-4 to TRBJ2-4; D possibly corresponds to TRBD2 (5 bases). The CDR3 sequence is 15 residues long. The CDR3 coding sequence is TGTGCCAGCAGTTCGGGCAGTCTAGCCAAAAACAGTCAGTACTTC. Its translation is CASSSGSLAKNSQYF.

This chain joins TRBV12-5 and TRBJ2-2; D is perhaps TRBD1 (6 bases). V lost 3 bases to trimming and J lost 11 bases, with 10 bases between them. The germline gives CDR1 LGHNT, CDR2 FRNRAP. This CDR3 region has 12 residues. CDR3 DNA sequence: TGTGCTAGTGGTTTAAGGACAGCAGAGCTGTTTTTT. Translated, it gives CASGLRTAELFF.

This clonotype was seen a few times. This rearrangement joins TRBV20-1 to TRBJ2-1; D assignment may be TRBD1 or TRBD2 (5 bases each). Trimming left V 5 bases short and J 2 bases short, with 13 bases between. The CDR3 runs 14 residues. The V gene's germline CDR1 is DFQATT and CDR2 SNEGSKA (reference sequence). The CDR3 here is CSAEGIGTYNEQFF. CDR3 DNA: TGCAGTGCTGAGGGGATTGGGACCTACAATGAGCAGTTCTTC.

This clonotype appeared a few times. V usage is TRBV3-1 and J usage is TRBJ2-1; TRBD1 matches 9 bases. This CDR3 is 15 amino acids long. Germline V gene data show CDR1 as LGHDT and CDR2 as YNNKEL (reference sequence). Trimming at V came to 2 bases and at J to 8 bases, leaving 7 bases not matched to a gene. CDR3 in DNA: TGTGCCAGCAGCCAAACGGGACAGGGCTTTCATGAGCAGTTCTTC. Residues: CASSQTGQGFHEQFF.

The sample holds a few counts of this clonotype. This chain connects TRBV27 to TRBJ1-5, with D possibly matching TRBD1 (5 bases). The CDR3 covers 16 residues. Trimming took off 5 bases at V and 2 bases at J, with 16 bases between the two ends. Germline CDR1 and CDR2: MNHEY and SMNVEV (reference sequence). CDR3 coding DNA: TGTGCCAGCAGTCGCGAATCGACGGGGGGCAATCAGCCCCAGCATTTT. Protein: CASSRESTGGNQPQHF.

This clonotype was seen only a few times. The chain joins TRBV7-9 to TRBJ2-1, with a tentative D call TRBD2 (5 bases). The CDR3 is 12 amino acids. Trimming stripped 0 bases from V and 10 bases from J, with 7 bases between. CDR1 is SEHNR and CDR2 is FQNEAQ in the germline V gene (reference sequence). The CDR3 nucleotides are TGTGCCAGCAGCTTAGCTCCGGGAGAGCAGTTCTTC. This codes for CASSLAPGEQFF.

This rearrangement joins TRBV6-6 to TRBJ1-4, with D hard to call. The germline V gene encodes CDR1 MNHNY and CDR2 SVGAGI (reference sequence). The CDR3 runs to 16 residues. Trimming took 2 bases from V and 5 from J, leaving 15 bases between them. The CDR3: CASSYLPGRSNEKLFF. CDR3 sequence (DNA): TGTGCCAGCAGTTACCTCCCCGGACGGTCGAATGAAAAACTGTTTTTT.